The T cell receptor beta chain described here comes from a study of blood T cell repertoires in COVID-19. Across the study: Sites in the United States, Italy and Spain provided acute and convalescent COVID-19 samples. Sources were T cells, B-cell-depleted T cells, or PBMCs; the material itself was cDNA or gDNA.

The germline V and J ends were trimmed by 3 bases and 6 bases, with 24 bases remaining between them. From germline, CDR1 is SGHNT and CDR2 YYREEE (reference sequence). The CDR3 spans 17 residues. As handled by the study authors: Amplification with reference gene primers provided the estimates of nucleated cell counts. TCRdb's table, derived via immunoSEQ multiplex PCR, lists solely in-frame clones and lacks some. The V and J calls and clone size come from that table; D and trimming were worked out from the DNA. The sample contains more than 35,000 clones, roughly 75% of which appear only once. The sequence derives from a man at least 80 years old with active or convalescent COVID-19. The chain has TRBV5-4 and TRBJ1-2; D unclear. The sequencing sample was made of peripheral blood. CDR3 in amino acids: CASSSPNGLLNTDGYTF. CDR3 coding DNA: TGTGCCAGCAGCTCTCCCAATGGACTCCTTAACACCGATGGCTACACCTTC.